This T cell receptor beta chain was sequenced for a study of blood T cell repertoires in COVID-19. As for the study in general: Specimens from acute and convalescent COVID-19 originated in the United States, Italy and Spain. PBMCs, B-cell-depleted T cells, or T cells provided the cDNA or gDNA that made up the material.

How the authors handled the data: Amplification with reference gene primers provided the estimates of nucleated cell counts. The table came from immunoSEQ multiplex PCR; TCRdb's copy has only in-frame clones and leaves some out. The V and J calls and clone size were taken over from that table, and D and trimming were inferred from the DNA. Counted here are over 200,000 clones, 80% to 90% occurring once; the ten biggest clones make up roughly 2.6%. Seattle's cohort entered during active infection and was followed longitudinally. Trimming took 0 bases from V and 1 from J, leaving 10 bases between them. The germline V gene has CDR1 LGHNA and CDR2 YNFKEQ. The CDR3 runs 16 residues.

This clonotype was obtained from a man younger than 40 with COVID-19, enrolled during active disease. The sequenced material came from peripheral blood. The chain couples TRBV4-2 to TRBJ2-1; D uncertain. CDR3 in DNA: TGTGCCAGCAGCCAAGATCCCACGGTTTCCTACAATGAGCAGTTCTTC. Its protein product is CASSQDPTVSYNEQFF.